A selection of T cell receptor beta chains follows, all from one sample in a study of blood T cells in healthy people across ages. One entry per CDR3 protein, called by TCRdb with MiXCR from the 5' RACE reads. The data show approximately 780,000 distinct CDR3 sequences, 25% to 30% seen once. The same data also went into a second study, on T cells of mothers and their children.

The sample comprised blood. These receptors were obtained from a boy aged 10-17 years in good health. The CDR3 runs from the conserved cysteine through the conserved F or W. A D gene is named only where the DNA matches it firmly.

j_call | d_call | v_call | cdr3_aa
TRBJ2-2 | NA | TRBV28 | CASSLGRQTGERFF
TRBJ2-2 | NA | TRBV30 | CAWRDRNTGELFF
TRBJ1-1 | NA | TRBV12-3/TRBV12-4 | CASTIDQGNTEAFF
NA | TRBD1 | TRBV5-1 | CASSFTTGGAPNEQFF
TRBJ1-2 | NA | TRBV6-5 | CASSFHSNYGYTF
TRBJ1-1 | NA | TRBV14 | CASSQALPVEGQAFF
TRBJ1-2 | NA | TRBV29-1 | CSVEGPTGNYGYTF
TRBJ2-2 | NA | TRBV3-1 | CASSQPLVAGELFF
TRBJ1-6 | TRBD1 | TRBV29-1 | CSVGDRGNSPLHF
TRBJ2-4 | NA | TRBV5-1 | CASSLSAPQNIQYF
TRBJ2-2 | NA | TRBV7-8 | CASSLRGVGTGELFF
TRBJ2-2 | NA | TRBV5-1 | CASSLGTAFNTGELFF
TRBJ2-1 | TRBD2 | TRBV7-6 | CASSSRLAGGPSEQFF
TRBJ2-7 | TRBD1 | TRBV9 | CASSVEQGPPLYEQYF
TRBJ2-4 | NA | TRBV15 | CATSINPVLAKNIQYF
TRBJ1-2 | NA | TRBV6-6 | CASSFMNNYGYTF
TRBJ2-5 | NA | TRBV29-1 | CSGLKGGETQYF
TRBJ2-5 | NA | TRBV6-1 | CATGRTDQETQYF
TRBJ2-7 | NA | TRBV28 | CASSGSRGPVGEQYF
TRBJ2-5 | NA | TRBV12-3/TRBV12-4 | CASSKRGTGQQETQYF
TRBJ1-5 | NA | TRBV6-1 | CASSELVRTNSNQPQHF
TRBJ2-4 | TRBD2 | TRBV20-1 | CSAARLAGVENIQYF
TRBJ1-1 | NA | TRBV29-1 | CSVHSQENTEAFF
TRBJ2-6 | TRBD2 | TRBV29-1 | CSFLGRDHSGANVLTF
TRBJ2-1 | NA | TRBV12-3/TRBV12-4 | CASSSQASIREQFF
TRBJ2-5 | TRBD1 | TRBV6-1 | CASSLGQGEKETQYF
TRBJ1-6 | NA | TRBV6-2/TRBV6-3 | CASSQSRVGSSPLHF
TRBJ2-5 | TRBD1 | TRBV20-1 | CSARSRGRGETQYF
TRBJ2-7 | TRBD2 | TRBV2 | CASRWLAGDLYEQYF
TRBJ2-6 | NA | TRBV28 | CASSPTRGSGANVLTF
TRBJ2-5 | NA | TRBV27 | CASSLSLLGGEETQYF
TRBJ1-1 | NA | TRBV5-5 | CASEGRGIAEAFF
TRBJ1-2 | TRBD1 | TRBV28 | CASSIPGQGADYGYTF
TRBJ1-4 | NA | TRBV20-1 | CGARWQTNEKLFF
TRBJ2-5 | NA | TRBV4-1 | CASSQGALGETQYF
TRBJ1-1 | NA | TRBV12-3/TRBV12-4 | CASSPAAYGLNTEAFF
TRBJ1-1 | NA | TRBV9 | CASSVGGVKTEAFF
TRBJ1-2 | TRBD1 | TRBV6-2/TRBV6-3 | CASSYGTGGMSYTF
TRBJ2-4 | TRBD2 | TRBV28 | CASSRYTASGGIILAKNIQYF
TRBJ1-3 | NA | TRBV6-6 | CASSVGFSGNTIYF
TRBJ2-5 | NA | TRBV2 | CASKKEYGQETQYF
TRBJ1-3 | NA | TRBV18 | CASSPRTDHLGNTIYF
TRBJ2-3 | TRBD2 | TRBV20-1 | CTAPTSGTDTQYF
TRBJ1-2 | NA | TRBV10-3 | CAISESEAAYGYTF